The 31 T cell receptor beta chains reported below all come from one sample, sequenced in a study of T cells in Graves' hyperthyroidism and ophthalmopathy. The investigators amplified TCR beta CDR3 regions from RNA transcripts. TCR CDR3 underwent first-round RT-PCR with the HTBI primer set. TCRdb re-called the multiplex PCR reads with MiXCR, one entry per CDR3 protein. The sample carries over 500,000 distinct CDR3 sequences, around 13% recorded once. The source material was blood. The receptors stem from a woman between 40 and 55 years old with Graves' hyperthyroidism.

The chain carries TRBV7-8 and TRBJ1-2; D perhaps matches TRBD1 (6 bases). Germline lookup yields CDR1 SGHVS and CDR2 FQNEAQ. CDR3 length equals 14 residues. V lost 2 bases to trimming and J lost 8 bases, with 15 bases between them. CDR3 sequence: CASSLRSQGKGYTF. CDR3 in DNA: TGTGCCAGCAGCTTAAGGTCCCAGGGGAAGGGCTACACCTTC.

This clonotype was recorded many times. V usage is TRBV5-1 and J usage is TRBJ2-1; 7 bases fit TRBD1. Germline assignment: CDR1 SGHRS and CDR2 YFSETQ. V trimming: 5 bases; J trimming: 2 bases; junction bases outside the gene matches: 13. The CDR3 has 17 residues. The CDR3 DNA follows: TGCGCCAGCAGACCTGACCCCGACAGGGCCCCCTACAATGAGCAGTTCTTC. Protein product: CASRPDPDRAPYNEQFF.

The CDR3 DNA follows: TGCGCCAGCACCTTAGTAGGGGGTGAACAAGAGACCCAGTACTTC. Amino acid sequence: CASTLVGGEQETQYF. The chain recombines TRBV10-2 with TRBJ2-5, with D perhaps TRBD1 (6 bases). Trimming cost V 7 bases and J 2 bases, with 17 bases left between them. This CDR3 is built from 15 residues. The germline CDR1 and CDR2 sequences are WSHSY and SAAADI.

As to this clonotype: Just one base apart from a much larger clone, this may be a read error. This rearrangement joins TRBV18 to TRBJ2-7, with D possibly being TRBD2 (6 bases). This CDR3 spans 15 amino acids. V was clipped by 0 bases and J by 9 bases, with 18 bases between them. CDR1 and CDR2 from the germline V gene are KGHSH and LQKENI. CDR3 in DNA: TGTGCCAGCTCACCACCGGGACTTTCAGAGCTCGGGCAGTACTTC. Translating gives CASSPPGLSELGQYF.

This clonotype was counted at least ten times. J is TRBJ1-2 and V is TRBV6-1; no clear D gene. The germline V gene has CDR1 MNHNS and CDR2 SASEGT. The CDR3 is 13 residues long. V was pared by 1 base and J by 4 bases, with 7 bases between. The CDR3 is CASSEGVTYGYTF. The CDR3 DNA reads TGTGCCAGCAGTGAAGGCGTAACCTATGGCTACACCTTC.

This chain links TRBV20-1 with TRBJ2-7; TRBD1 matches at 9 bases. The germline gives CDR1 DFQATT, CDR2 SNEGSKA (reference sequence). Unmatched junction bases numbered 6, after V lost 5 bases and J lost 7 bases. The CDR3 has 12 amino acids. The CDR3 nucleotides read TGCAGTGCTGGACAGGGGATCGGGGAGCAGTACTTC. Amino acids: CSAGQGIGEQYF.

In its sample, this clonotype was seen many times. The chain is built from TRBV5-1 and TRBJ2-7; TRBD2 matches 10 bases. Per the germline V gene, CDR1 is SGHRS and CDR2 is YFSETQ. The CDR3 is made up of 13 amino acids. The V segment lost 0 bases and the J segment 7 bases; nucleotides outside the gene matches: 1. The CDR3, as DNA: TGCGCCAGCAGCTTGGAACTAGCGGGAGAGCAGTACTTC. It yields the protein CASSLELAGEQYF. Supplemented by reference TRBV5-1 and TRBJ2-7, the full variable domain reads KAGVTQTPRYLIKTRGQQVTLSCSPISGHRSVSWYQQTPGQGLQFLFEYFSETQRNKGNFPGRFSGRQFSNSRSEMNVSTLELGDSALYLCASSLELAGEQYFGPGTRLTVT.

This clonotype was observed a handful of times. The chain links TRBV7-3 to TRBJ2-2; no firm D call. Between the trimmed V and J ends, which lost 8 bases and 8 bases, there was a span of 15 bases. The CDR3 totals 13 residues. Looked up from germline, CDR1 is SGHTA and CDR2 is FQGTGA. The CDR3 protein is CASGHPPKGELFF. CDR3 coding DNA: TGTGCCAGCGGCCACCCCCCGAAAGGGGAGCTGTTTTTT.

This clonotype was seen at least ten times. The chain uses TRBV5-1 and TRBJ2-7; D is perhaps TRBD1 or TRBD2 (5 bases each). This CDR3 comprises 15 residues. Germline assignment: CDR1 SGHRS and CDR2 YFSETQ. V shed 0 bases and J shed 0 bases, with 10 bases lying between them. The CDR3 DNA is TGCGCCAGCAGCTTGGGTGGGACCGTCTCCTACGAGCAGTACTTC. This codes for CASSLGGTVSYEQYF.

This clonotype was seen just once. A read error may explain this, as a much larger clone is one base away. Here the CDR3 omits its conserved ending phenylalanine or tryptophan, so a read error is the likely source. This chain uses TRBV7-9 with TRBJ2-1; perhaps TRBD2 as D (7 bases). CDR3 length: 15 residues. CDR1 is SEHNR, CDR2 FQNEAQ, per germline (reference sequence). V shed 5 bases and J shed 4 bases, with 15 bases lying between them. CDR3 bases: TGTGCCAGCAGCCCCATGGGGGGGGCGTACAATGAGCAGTTCCTC. This encodes CASSPMGGAYNEQFL.

The chain joins TRBV20-1 to TRBJ2-7; D is perhaps TRBD2 (5 bases). The V end was cut by 5 bases, the J end by 3 bases, with 20 bases between. CDR1 and CDR2 (germline): DFQATT, SNEGSKA (reference sequence). The CDR3 length is 15 residues. As DNA, the CDR3 is TGCAGTGCTGTGGCGCCCGGGGTAAACTACTACGAGCAGTACTTC. Its translation is CSAVAPGVNYYEQYF.

This clonotype occurred a few times. The chain combines TRBV20-1 with TRBJ2-7; 10 bases are a match to TRBD2. V lost 3 bases to trimming and J lost 6 bases; unmatched junction nucleotides: 14. Germline V gives CDR1 DFQATT, CDR2 SNEGSKA (reference sequence). This CDR3 is built from 16 residues. The CDR3 DNA reads as TGCAGTGCTAGGCCACCCCTCGGGACTAGCGTATCCGAGCAGTACTTC. It yields the protein CSARPPLGTSVSEQYF.

This clonotype has ten or more counts. V usage is TRBV29-1 and J usage is TRBJ2-1; weak D call: TRBD1 (5 bases). Trimming shortened V by 4 bases and J by 3 bases, and 10 bases separated the two germline ends. The CDR3 totals 13 residues. Germline V CDR1 and CDR2: SQVTM, ANQGSEA. The CDR3 loop reads CSVGHQGYNEQFF. CDR3 coding DNA: TGCAGCGTTGGGCACCAGGGCTACAATGAGCAGTTCTTC.

This clonotype came up many times. The genes are TRBV4-2 and TRBJ2-3, with D perhaps being TRBD1 or TRBD2 (5 bases each). Trimming took 1 base from V and 0 from J, leaving 8 bases between them. This CDR3 region has 15 residues. Germline assignment: CDR1 LGHNA and CDR2 YNFKEQ. CDR3 in DNA: TGTGCCAGCAGCCAAGGGGACGCGAGCACAGATACGCAGTATTTT. It translates to CASSQGDASTDTQYF.

The sample holds a few counts of this clonotype. The chain employs TRBV6-2 or TRBV6-3 and TRBJ1-5; D perhaps matches TRBD1 (5 bases). Deletions cut 2 bases from V and 6 bases from J, with 20 bases between. Germline assignment: CDR1 MNHEY and CDR2 SVGEGT. This CDR3 is 17 amino acids long. The CDR3 region is CASSYDVGSGGIQPQHF. The CDR3, as DNA: TGTGCCAGCAGTTACGATGTGGGCTCCGGGGGGATTCAGCCCCAGCATTTT.

The table lists this clonotype with many counts. An end of the junction differs from the germline gene, which may be a read error. The rearrangement links TRBV2 to TRBJ2-1, with D possibly TRBD1 on 6 matching bases. Germline-derived CDR1 and CDR2 are SNHLY and FYNNEI. This CDR3 region has 14 residues. CDR3 residues: CASSYSNTGNGQFF. DNA of the CDR3: TGTGCCAGCAGTTACTCGAATACAGGGAATGGGCAGTTCTTC.

This clonotype was recorded many times. The chain uses TRBV6-4 and TRBJ2-2; D remains ambiguous. Germline CDR1 and CDR2: MRHNA and SNTAGT. The V end was cut by 3 bases, the J end by 4 bases, with 12 bases between. The CDR3 sequence is 15 residues long. The CDR3 region is CASSEVVGFTGELFF. As DNA, the CDR3 is TGTGCCAGCAGTGAAGTTGTAGGGTTCACCGGGGAGCTGTTTTTT.

This rearrangement joins TRBV12-3 or TRBV12-4 to TRBJ1-6, with 9 bases identical to TRBD1. V shed 3 bases, J shed 13 bases, and the junction held 7 bases outside the gene matches. The CDR3 spans 14 residues. CDR3 amino acids: CASSLTGGLGPLHF. The CDR3 coding sequence is TGTGCCAGCAGTTTGACAGGGGGGTTGGGGCCCCTCCACTTT.

J is TRBJ2-1 and V is TRBV6-2 or TRBV6-3; 8 nucleotides agree with TRBD2. The V gene's germline CDR1 is MNHEY and CDR2 SVGEGT. The CDR3 loop spans 12 amino acids. V was clipped by 6 bases and J by 9 bases; unmatched bases: 4. The DNA of the CDR3 is TGTGCCAGCAGACCAGCGGGAGCTGAGCAGTTCTTC. This gives the protein CASRPAGAEQFF.

The sample holds many counts of this clonotype. The chain uses TRBV6-1 and TRBJ2-5; either TRBD1 or TRBD2 may supply D (6 bases each). V dropped 8 bases and J dropped 4 bases, with 17 bases sitting between them. The CDR3 length is 14 residues. CDR1 MNHNS and CDR2 SASEGT come from the germline V gene. The CDR3 is CASFPGGAGETQYF. CDR3 DNA: TGTGCCAGCTTCCCCGGGGGCGCCGGAGAGACCCAGTACTTC.

This clonotype was observed many times. The chain couples TRBV20-1 to TRBJ1-2, with no clear D. CDR1 DFQATT and CDR2 SNEGSKA come from the germline V gene (reference sequence). V lost 3 bases, J lost 4 bases, and 3 bases lay in between. The CDR3 is made up of 10 amino acids. Here the CDR3 reads CSARSYGYTF. In DNA, the CDR3 is TGCAGTGCTAGGTCCTATGGCTACACCTTC.

The genes are TRBV12-3 or TRBV12-4 and TRBJ1-2; D unresolved. V dropped 3 bases and J dropped 2 bases, with 7 bases sitting between them. This CDR3 comprises 13 residues. The CDR3 region has the DNA TGTGCCAGCAGTTTTGACGGGAACTATGGCTACACCTTC. Protein: CASSFDGNYGYTF.

Only a few counts were recorded for this clonotype. The chain recombines TRBV7-9 with TRBJ2-6, with D perhaps TRBD2 (5 bases). The CDR3 spans 14 residues. The germline V and J ends were trimmed by 3 bases and 4 bases, with 7 bases remaining between them. CDR1 and CDR2 (germline): SEHNR, FQNEAQ (reference sequence). In nucleotides, the CDR3 is TGTGCCAGCAGCTTGGAGGCCGGGGCCAACGTCCTGACTTTC. It specifies CASSLEAGANVLTF.

The table lists this clonotype with many counts. The J gene is TRBJ1-2, the V gene TRBV20-1; D remains unclear. The CDR3 loop spans 16 amino acids. Germline lookup yields CDR1 DFQATT and CDR2 SNEGSKA (reference sequence). With 0 bases removed from V and 4 bases from J, the gap between germline ends came to 18 bases. The CDR3 protein is CSARDRSNPKSYGYTF. In DNA form, the CDR3 reads TGCAGTGCTAGAGATCGATCCAACCCCAAGTCCTATGGCTACACCTTC.

The chain is built from TRBV5-1 and TRBJ2-1; D might be TRBD1 (6 bases). The CDR3 length is 16 residues. Germline V gives CDR1 SGHRS, CDR2 YFSETQ. With 4 bases removed from V and 5 bases from J, the gap between germline ends came to 19 bases. CDR3 nucleotide sequence: TGCGCCAGCAGCAGATTCGACAGGCTTGTAGACAATGAGCAGTTCTTC. Protein sequence: CASSRFDRLVDNEQFF.

This clonotype was picked up a small number of times. The chain couples TRBV28 to TRBJ2-7; D gene unclear. Trimming left V 6 bases short and J 4 bases short, with 10 bases between. From germline, CDR1 is MDHEN and CDR2 SYDVKM. This CDR3 is built from 12 residues. The CDR3 DNA reads TGTGCCAGCAGGCACCGAGCATACGAGCAGTACTTC. This codes for CASRHRAYEQYF.

This clonotype appeared many times. The DNA of the CDR3 is TGTGCCAGCAGCTTAGACGGGACTAGCGGAGCGTACAATGAGCAGTTCTTC. Translated, it gives CASSLDGTSGAYNEQFF. This sequence joins TRBV11-2 and TRBJ2-1, with 11 bases identical to TRBD2. CDR3 length: 17 residues. With V trimmed by 0 bases and J by 4 bases, 5 bases remained unmatched. Germline V gene lookup returns CDR1 SGHAT and CDR2 FQNNGV.

V is TRBV5-1 and J is TRBJ2-3; 8 bases fit TRBD2. CDR1 and CDR2 (germline): SGHRS, YFSETQ. The CDR3 loop spans 16 amino acids. Trimming cost V 7 bases and J 0 bases; bases outside gene matches: 10. This chain's CDR3 is CASGLAGLTSTDTQYF. In nucleotides, the CDR3 is TGCGCCAGCGGCCTAGCGGGCCTAACTAGCACAGATACGCAGTATTTT.

The table lists this clonotype with a few counts. A much larger clone sits a single nucleotide away, making a read error possible. The gene calls are TRBV9 and TRBJ2-7; weak D call: TRBD2 (6 bases). CDR3 length equals 14 residues. Trimming stripped 2 bases from V and 2 bases from J, with 11 bases between. The germline CDR1 and CDR2 sequences are SGDLS and YYNGEE. CDR3 coding DNA: TGTGCCAGCAGCGTGGGGGACTCACCCTACGAGCAGTACTTC. It specifies CASSVGDSPYEQYF. Full variable domain (missing parts from reference TRBV9 and TRBJ2-7): DSGVTQTPKHLITATGQRVTLRCSPRSGDLSVYWYQQSLDQGLQFLIQYYNGEERAKGNILERFSAQQFPDLHSELNLSSLELGDSALYFCASSVGDSPYEQYFGPGTRLTVT.

The chain links TRBV11-2 to TRBJ1-1; the D gene is possibly TRBD1 (5 bases). CDR3 size: 13 residues. V gave up 4 bases and J gave up 4 bases, with 10 bases separating them. Germline V lookup: CDR1 SGHAT, CDR2 FQNNGV. CDR3 sequence reads: CASSYQGSTEAFF. CDR3 DNA sequence: TGTGCCAGCAGCTACCAGGGAAGCACTGAAGCTTTCTTT.

This clonotype was seen many times. Mismatch with germline at one junction end may stem from a read error. CDR3 in amino acids: CASSLLYTGELFF. Here the CDR3 DNA reads TGTGCCAGCAGCTTATTATATACCGGGGAGCTGTTTTTT. The J gene is TRBJ2-2, the V gene TRBV27, with D hard to call. The germline V gene has CDR1 MNHEY and CDR2 SMNVEV (reference sequence). CDR3 length equals 13 residues.